This entry lists 2 T cell receptor beta chains sequenced from one sample in a study of OX40 agonist ivuxolimab in advanced cancers. Clones were read by immunoSEQ multiplex PCR, and TCRdb kept only the in-frame ones, dropping some. This sample yields some 46,000 clones, of which 70% to 90% are seen a single time; 12% belongs to the top ten. Sequencing used CD4+ or CD8+ T cells sorted from blood, obtained in a trial of the OX40 agonist ivuxolimab. The receptors originated from an adult with an advanced solid tumor such as melanoma, head and neck, liver or kidney cancer.

The chain uses TRBV9 and TRBJ2-6; 9 bases match TRBD2. Germline CDR1 and CDR2: SGDLS and YYNGEE. V was clipped by 0 bases and J by 0 bases; unmatched bases: 16. This CDR3 comprises 22 residues. CDR3 coding DNA: TGTGCCAGCAGCGTAGGAGGGGCGGGGACTAGCCCTGAAGACTCTGGGGCCAACGTCCTGACTTTC. Residues: CASSVGGAGTSPEDSGANVLTF.

This rearrangement joins TRBV7-9 to TRBJ1-1, with 9 bases aligning to TRBD1. Losses at the gene ends were 0 bases for V and 6 bases for J; bases not matched to a gene: 5. The CDR3 covers 15 residues. CDR1 and CDR2 (germline): SEHNR, FQNEAQ (reference sequence). CDR3 in DNA: TGTGCCAGCAGCTTAGCCGCTGGGACAGGGTCTGAAGCTTTCTTT. This encodes CASSLAAGTGSEAFF.